These 28 T cell receptor beta chains originate from one sample sequenced in a study of blood T cells in healthy people across ages. With a J-beta primer mix and a sample-barcoded 5' primer, a second PCR ran about 7 to 12 cycles. A single record per CDR3 protein comes from TCRdb applying MiXCR to the 5' RACE reads. The sample records 750,000 to 1,000,000 distinct CDR3 sequences, almost 30% being singletons. This sample also appeared in a second study, on T cells of mothers and their children.

Sequencing used blood. These receptors were obtained from a woman aged 35 to 49 in good health.

The chain links TRBV7-3 to TRBJ2-1; TRBD1 might be the D (6 bases). This CDR3 is built from 13 residues. V dropped 3 bases and J dropped 5 bases, with 8 bases sitting between them. Germline-derived CDR1 and CDR2 are SGHTA and FQGTGA. Written as DNA, the CDR3 is TGTGCCAGCAGCTTTCGGACAGACAATGAGCAGTTCTTC. It codes for CASSFRTDNEQFF.

With respect to this clonotype: The junction differs from germline at one of its ends, possibly a read error. This chain uses TRBV5-1 with TRBJ2-1, with a tentative D call TRBD2 (5 bases). In germline, CDR1 is SGHRS, CDR2 YFSETQ. The CDR3 is made up of 18 amino acids. The CDR3 spells CTSSLEGRGSPVNNEQFF. The CDR3 nucleotides are TGCACCAGCAGCTTGGAAGGAAGAGGGTCCCCTGTGAACAATGAGCAGTTCTTC.

In the case of this clonotype: A much larger clone differs by one base, so this may be a read error. The chain employs TRBV5-1 and TRBJ2-3; 7 nucleotides align to TRBD1. Germline assignment: CDR1 SGHRS and CDR2 YFSETQ. CDR3 length: 13 amino acids. DNA of the CDR3: TGCGCCAGCAACCGGGACAGCACAGATGCGCAGTATTTT. Translated, it gives CASNRDSTDAQYF.

In its sample, this clonotype was seen a few times. The genes are TRBV29-1 and TRBJ2-6; no clear D. CDR1 is SQVTM, CDR2 ANQGSEA, per germline. V dropped 7 bases and J dropped 0 bases, with 7 bases sitting between them. The CDR3 contains 13 residues. CDR3 sequence reads: CSASLSGANVLTF. In DNA, the CDR3 is TGCAGCGCATCCCTCTCTGGGGCCAACGTCCTGACTTTC.

The V call is TRBV12-3 or TRBV12-4, the J call TRBJ2-7; 11 bases align to TRBD2. The CDR3 spans 15 residues. Unmatched junction bases numbered 7, after V lost 4 bases and J lost 5 bases. In DNA, the CDR3 is TGTGCCAGCAGTTCGGCCTCTAGCGGGGGGAACGAGCAGTACTTC. Protein: CASSSASSGGNEQYF.

A word on this clonotype: A much more abundant neighbour one base away suggests this may be a read error. V is TRBV15 and J is TRBJ2-5; 10 bases fit TRBD2. The J call may be wrong; the DNA end is better matched by TRBJ2-1. Per the germline V gene, CDR1 is LNHNV and CDR2 is YYDKDF (reference sequence). The CDR3 runs 18 residues. The CDR3 loop reads CATSREGSGGFNQETQFF. The CDR3, as DNA: TGTGCCACCAGCAGAGAAGGTAGCGGGGGGTTTAACCAAGAGACCCAGTTCTTC.

The chain employs TRBV19 and TRBJ1-3; weak D call: TRBD1 (6 bases). The length of the CDR3 is 13 residues. Per germline, CDR1 LNHDA and CDR2 SQIVND (reference sequence). Trimming took off 4 bases at V and 2 bases at J, with 6 bases between the two ends. This CDR3 is CASSTGAGNTIYF. The CDR3 DNA sequence: TGTGCCAGTAGTACAGGGGCTGGAAACACCATATATTTT.

This chain connects TRBV10-3 to TRBJ2-1; 7 bases line up with TRBD2. This CDR3 comprises 15 residues. After removal of 0 bases from V and 10 bases from J, the junction contained 9 bases not matched to a gene. Per germline, CDR1 ENHRY and CDR2 SYGVKD. The CDR3 DNA sequence: TGTGCCATCAGTGAGTCCGGGACTACAAGTGGCGAGCAGTTCTTC. Translated, it gives CAISESGTTSGEQFF.

This clonotype was seen repeatedly, ten times or more. The CDR3 DNA reads as TGTGCCAGCGGGAAGGGACGGATTAACTATGGCTACACCTTC. This codes for CASGKGRINYGYTF. This chain connects TRBV27 to TRBJ1-2; D perhaps matches TRBD1 (5 bases). V was clipped by 8 bases and J by 1 base, with 14 bases between them. Per the germline V gene, CDR1 is MNHEY and CDR2 is SMNVEV (reference sequence). This CDR3 is built from 14 residues.

The V gene is TRBV3-1, the J gene TRBJ1-2; unclear D gene. V gave up 4 bases and J gave up 5 bases, with 11 bases separating them. Germline loops: CDR1 LGHDT, CDR2 YNNKEL (reference sequence). The CDR3 length is 13 residues. The CDR3 sequence: CASSRLSEYGYTF. CDR3 nucleotide sequence: TGTGCCAGCAGCCGACTCTCGGAGTATGGCTACACCTTC.

This clonotype was counted between two and nine times. The chain has TRBV4-3 and TRBJ2-1; TRBD2 agrees at 10 bases. Per the germline V gene, CDR1 is LGHNA and CDR2 is YSLEER. V trimming: 3 bases; J trimming: 7 bases; junction bases outside the gene matches: 12. The CDR3 is 17 amino acids. The CDR3 sequence: CASSQSQAGGILNEQFF. The DNA of the CDR3 is TGCGCCAGCAGCCAGTCACAAGCGGGGGGGATTTTGAATGAGCAGTTCTTC.

This chain links TRBV7-2 with TRBJ1-1; a possible D gene is TRBD1 (5 bases). Germline-derived CDR1 and CDR2 are SGHTA and FQGNSA. V shed 1 base and J shed 5 bases, with 14 bases lying between them. The CDR3 runs 15 residues. Written as DNA, the CDR3 is TGTGCCAGCAGCTTAGACGGGACGGGCAAAACTGAAGCTTTCTTT. It encodes CASSLDGTGKTEAFF.

A few counts support this clonotype. The chain joins TRBV27 to TRBJ2-5; 9 bases are a match to TRBD2. This CDR3 comprises 14 residues. The ends lost 5 bases at V and 5 bases at J; junction bases unmatched: 6. Germline V gives CDR1 MNHEY, CDR2 SMNVEV (reference sequence). The CDR3 region has the DNA TGTGCCAGCAGTATGACTAGCGGCAAGGAGACCCAGTACTTC. Translating gives CASSMTSGKETQYF.

This clonotype showed up just a few times. This rearrangement joins TRBV29-1 to TRBJ1-1, with a tentative D call TRBD1 (6 bases). Trimming removed 7 bases from V and 8 bases from J, with 17 bases in between. Germline CDR1 and CDR2: SQVTM and ANQGSEA. This CDR3 spans 12 amino acids. CDR3 DNA sequence: TGCAGCGATCGGGTCTTCGGGACAGAAGCTTTCTTT. Amino acids: CSDRVFGTEAFF.

This clonotype turned up a few times. The gene calls are TRBV2 and TRBJ1-2; the match to TRBD1 covers 8 bases. The CDR3 contains 13 residues. After removal of 5 bases from V and 5 bases from J, the junction contained 4 bases not matched to a gene. In germline, CDR1 is SNHLY, CDR2 FYNNEI. The CDR3 loop is CASSRGQEYGYTF. The CDR3 DNA is TGTGCCAGCAGTAGGGGACAGGAGTATGGCTACACCTTC.

The CDR3 here is CATSDRGQDYGYTF. The CDR3 DNA reads as TGTGCCACCAGTGACCGAGGACAGGATTATGGCTACACCTTC. The V call is TRBV24-1, the J call TRBJ1-2; 7 bases agree with TRBD1. The junction had 6 bases not matched to a gene; V was cut back by 4 bases and J by 5 bases. The CDR3 has 14 amino acids. Germline V CDR1 and CDR2: KGHDR, SFDVKD.

The chain has TRBV10-3 and TRBJ2-1; D might be TRBD1 or TRBD2, each matching 5 bases. This CDR3 comprises 13 residues. The germline CDR1 and CDR2 sequences are ENHRY and SYGVKD. The V and J ends lost 6 bases and 6 bases respectively, with 12 bases between them. The CDR3 is CAIRRTQGNEQFF. The CDR3 region has the DNA TGTGCCATCAGGAGGACTCAGGGCAATGAGCAGTTCTTC.

This clonotype was seen only a few times. This rearrangement joins TRBV7-2 to TRBJ2-7, with D perhaps matching TRBD1 or TRBD2 (5 bases each). The CDR3 consists of 17 residues. The V end lost 2 bases, the J end lost 2 bases, and 19 bases lay between the germline ends. In germline, CDR1 is SGHTA, CDR2 FQGNSA. CDR3 amino acids: CASSLTAEDTFPYEQYF. Here the CDR3 DNA reads TGTGCCAGCAGCTTAACAGCGGAGGACACCTTCCCCTACGAGCAGTACTTC.

V usage is TRBV4-1 and J usage is TRBJ2-1; maybe TRBD2 (5 bases). Germline V gene lookup returns CDR1 MGHRA and CDR2 YSYEKL. Trimming removed 4 bases from V and 15 bases from J, with 19 bases in between. The CDR3 runs 13 residues. CDR3 sequence (DNA): TGCGCCAGCAGCCCTGAGGGCGCTCTAAGGCTGTTCTTC. Amino acid sequence: CASSPEGALRLFF.

Concerning this clonotype itself: A much bigger clone sits one base away, suggesting this may be a read error. The chain has TRBV20-1 and TRBJ2-1; D possibly corresponds to TRBD2 (6 bases). CDR3 size: 15 residues. Germline values: CDR1 DFQATT, CDR2 SNEGSKA (reference sequence). The V end was cut by 5 bases, the J end by 5 bases, with 19 bases between. The DNA of the CDR3 is TGCAGTGCTCGCCGAGGGTGGCGGGGTGACAATGAGCAGTTCTTC. Its translation: CSARRGWRGDNEQFF.

At least ten counts were recorded for this clonotype. The chain links TRBV12-3 or TRBV12-4 to TRBJ2-7; 7 positions agree with TRBD1. Trimming cost V 6 bases and J 5 bases; bases outside gene matches: 13. The CDR3 is 15 amino acids. The CDR3 region is CASSLQGNLPNEQYF. Here the CDR3 DNA reads TGTGCCAGCAGCTTACAGGGGAACCTACCCAACGAGCAGTACTTC.

This sequence joins TRBV7-3 and TRBJ1-1, with D hard to call. Trimming cost V 5 bases and J 0 bases, with 13 bases left between them. The CDR3 loop spans 15 amino acids. Germline-derived CDR1 and CDR2 are SGHTA and FQGTGA. This CDR3 reads CASSPDLVVNTEAFF. CDR3 in DNA: TGTGCCAGCAGCCCCGATCTTGTCGTGAACACTGAAGCTTTCTTT.

Comments on this clonotype: This may be a read error, as it is one base from a much larger clone. The rearrangement links TRBV10-3 to TRBJ2-5, with 11 bases identical to TRBD1. CDR1 and CDR2 (germline): ENHRY, SYGVKD. The CDR3 has 14 residues. DNA for the CDR3: TGTGCCGTCAGACCGGGACAGGGGGTCGAGACCCAGTACTTC. It is translated as CAVRPGQGVETQYF.

There are a few counts of this clonotype. The chain joins TRBV9 to TRBJ2-7, with D maybe TRBD2 (6 bases). The CDR3 length is 15 residues. Trimming cost V 0 bases and J 6 bases, with 16 bases left between them. Germline V gene lookup returns CDR1 SGDLS and CDR2 YYNGEE. This CDR3 is CASSVDIGGSSEQYF. CDR3 in DNA: TGTGCCAGCAGCGTAGATATTGGGGGGAGCAGCGAGCAGTACTTC.

This clonotype occurred many times. This chain joins TRBV7-9 and TRBJ1-2; D unresolved. The CDR3 loop spans 12 amino acids. The germline V gene has CDR1 SEHNR and CDR2 FQNEAQ (reference sequence). Deletions cut 1 base from V and 8 bases from J, with 8 bases between. The chain's CDR3 is CASSLEDGGYTF. CDR3 coding DNA: TGTGCCAGCAGCTTAGAAGACGGAGGCTACACCTTC. Filled out from reference TRBV7-9 and TRBJ1-2, the complete variable domain reads DTGVSQNPRHKITKRGQNVTFRCDPISEHNRLYWYRQTLGQGPEFLTYFQNEAQLEKSRLLSDRFSAERPKGSFSTLEIQRTEQGDSAMYLCASSLEDGGYTFGSGTRLTVV.

With regard to this clonotype: A much larger clone lies a single base off, so this may be a read error. This chain links TRBV5-1 with TRBJ2-1; the D call may be TRBD1 or TRBD2 (5 bases each). Trimming took off 4 bases at V and 10 bases at J, with 21 bases between the two ends. This CDR3 has 15 residues. In germline, CDR1 is SGHRS, CDR2 YFSETQ. This CDR3 reads CASSEGTPSSYEQFF. CDR3 nucleotide sequence: TGCGCCAGCAGCGAAGGGACCCCTAGCTCCTACGAGCAGTTCTTC.

Regarding this clonotype: At one of its ends the junction is not consistent with the germline gene, which may arise from a read error. V usage is TRBV4-2 and J usage is TRBJ2-1; 13 bases line up with TRBD2. The CDR3 spans 17 residues. Germline-derived CDR1 and CDR2 are LGHNA and YNFKEQ. CDR3 nucleotides: TGTGCCAGCGGCCAAGATATTGGGACTAGCGGGGTATCGGTGCAGTTCTTC. The encoded protein is CASGQDIGTSGVSVQFF.

This clonotype has a handful of counts. The chain combines TRBV27 with TRBJ1-4; TRBD1 matches 7 bases. Germline CDR1 is MNHEY and CDR2 is SMNVEV (reference sequence). The CDR3 is 15 amino acids. The V segment lost 8 bases and the J segment 4 bases; nucleotides outside the gene matches: 10. In DNA form, the CDR3 reads TGTGCCAGCCGTAGAACAGGGGAAGATAATGAAAAACTGTTTTTT. This encodes CASRRTGEDNEKLFF.